The 9 T cell receptor beta chains presented below share a single source sample, sequenced in a study of T cells in Graves' hyperthyroidism and ophthalmopathy. RNA transcripts served as the template for amplifying TCR beta CDR3 regions. The study used the HTBI primer set for a first-round RT-PCR of the TCR CDR3. TCRdb reprocessed the multiplex PCR reads via MiXCR and lists one record per CDR3 protein. The table shows 560,000 or so distinct CDR3 sequences, with approximately 44% occurring only once. Sequencing was performed on peripheral blood or thyroid tissue (not recorded which). The receptors originated from a young woman with Graves' hyperthyroidism.

On this clonotype: A much larger clone sits a single nucleotide away, making a read error possible. V is TRBV10-3 and J is TRBJ1-5; weak D call: TRBD1 (6 bases). V was trimmed by 2 bases and J by 2 bases, leaving 13 bases between them. CDR1 is ENHRY and CDR2 is SYGVKD in the germline V gene. CDR3 size: 16 residues. CDR3 protein: CAISEHGGGGNQPQHF. The CDR3, as DNA: TGTGCCATCAGTGAGCATGGGGGCGGCGGCAATCAGCCCCAGCATTTT.

This clonotype was seen ten or more times. The chain joins TRBV7-2 to TRBJ2-5; perhaps TRBD1 as D (5 bases). Germline CDR1 reads SGHTA; CDR2 reads FQGNSA. The CDR3 runs 13 residues. V lost 6 bases to trimming and J lost 7 bases, with 15 bases between them. Here the CDR3 DNA reads TGTGCCAGCAGTCGTACAGGAGTAGGGACCCAGTACTTC. As protein: CASSRTGVGTQYF.

As for this clonotype: A read error is likely, as this CDR3 ends without the conserved phenylalanine or tryptophan. The DNA is omitted, as the CDR3 cannot be located on it reliably, and the CDR3 follows TCRdb's listing. The chain couples TRBV7-2 to TRBJ1-6. The CDR3 has 17 residues if both end residues are counted. CDR1 is SGHTA, CDR2 FQGNSA, per germline. CDR3 in amino acids: CASSEAAESSYNSPRPR.

In regard to this clonotype: Mismatch with germline at one junction end may stem from a read error. The chain combines TRBV15 with TRBJ2-3; D is ambiguous. Germline-derived CDR1 and CDR2 are LNHNV and YYDKDF (reference sequence). This CDR3 is built from 14 residues. The CDR3 loop is CATSGDRTADTQYF. CDR3 nucleotides: TGTGCCACCAGCGGAGATCGGACCGCAGATACGCAGTATTTT. Drawing the rest from reference TRBV15 and TRBJ2-3, the complete variable domain is DAMVIQNPRYQVTQFGKPVTLSCSQTLNHNVMYWYQQKSSQAPKLLFHYYDKDFNNEADTPDNFQSRRPNTSFCFLDIRSPGLGDTAMYLCATSGDRTADTQYFGPGTRLTVL.

This rearrangement joins TRBV24-1 to TRBJ1-3, with D unresolved. The CDR3 runs 13 residues. Germline V gene lookup returns CDR1 KGHDR and CDR2 SFDVKD. The V end was cut by 4 bases, the J end by 8 bases, with 11 bases between. For the CDR3, the DNA is TGTGCCACCAGTGAAGGGCATGGCTACACCATATATTTT. Its protein product is CATSEGHGYTIYF.

The chain couples TRBV7-6 to TRBJ2-5; D is perhaps TRBD2 (6 bases). Looked up from germline, CDR1 is SGHVS and CDR2 is FNYEAQ. CDR3 length: 11 amino acids. Trimming shortened V by 7 bases and J by 4 bases, and 7 bases separated the two germline ends. CDR3 bases: TGTGCCAGCAAGGGACTAGAGACCCAGTACTTC. This encodes CASKGLETQYF.

With regard to this clonotype: An end of the junction differs from the germline gene, which may be a read error. This chain links TRBV10-3 with TRBJ1-2; TRBD1 matches 8 bases. CDR1 is ENHRY, CDR2 SYGVKD, per germline. This CDR3 spans 15 amino acids. This CDR3 reads CASSSTRQGLDGYTF. The DNA of the CDR3 is TGTGCCAGCAGTTCTACTAGACAGGGGCTGGATGGCTACACCTTC.

The chain combines TRBV15 with TRBJ2-7; TRBD1 agrees at 9 bases. Germline V gene sequence: CDR1 LNHNV, CDR2 YYDKDF (reference sequence). The CDR3 runs to 12 residues. The V gene end was trimmed by 8 bases and the J gene end by 7 bases; junction bases not matched to a gene: 6. In DNA, the CDR3 is TGTGCCACCGGGACAGGGCTCAATGAGCAGTACTTC. Encoded protein: CATGTGLNEQYF.

This clonotype was seen only a few times. The chain has TRBV7-2 and TRBJ2-7, with unresolved D. V lost 3 bases and J lost 5, with 8 bases in between. The CDR3 is 12 residues long. Germline V CDR1 and CDR2: SGHTA, FQGNSA. CDR3 nucleotide sequence: TGTGCCAGCAGCTTGGCTCGGGACGAGCAGTACTTC. It codes for CASSLARDEQYF.